This entry concerns a single T cell receptor (beta chain). This specimen belongs to a study of blood T cells in healthy people across ages. CDR1 is LNHDA, CDR2 SQIVND, per germline (reference sequence). CDR3 length: 15 residues. V shed 3 bases, J shed 3 bases, and the junction held 1 base outside the gene matches. A second PCR of 7 to 11 cycles used a sample-barcoded 5' primer and a J-beta primer mix. Every single cDNA molecule received a tag from a template-switch adaptor with 12 random nucleotides. TCRdb re-called the 5' RACE reads with MiXCR, one entry per CDR3 protein. This sample carries around 2 million distinct CDR3 sequences, about two fifths of them seen once, and the ten largest clones take 20% to 25%.

The chain links TRBV19 to TRBJ2-1, with TRBD2 matching over 11 bases. Sequencing was performed on blood. The TCR was taken from a human donor in good health. CDR3 residues: CASSMTSGVYNEQFF. The DNA for the CDR3 is TGTGCCAGTAGTATGACTAGCGGGGTCTACAATGAGCAGTTCTTC.